This record concerns one T cell receptor (beta chain) sequence. Its target is not known. The sample belongs to a study of identical twins. Study-wide findings and caveats: Findings depended on cross-sectional statistics rather than tracking the same donors.

Only healthy Caucasians were included as donors. From the 5' RACE reads, TCRdb called clonotypes with MiXCR, one entry per CDR3 protein. The sample shows a few hundred thousand distinct CDR3 sequences, approximately 15% of them seen only once. Trimming took 4 bases from V and 3 from J, leaving 17 bases between them. There are 16 residues in the CDR3. Germline V gene data show CDR1 as SGHRS and CDR2 as YFSETQ. The data were also submitted as part of a second study, on yellow fever vaccine responses in identical twins.

The sequence came from a woman under 30 in good health. The J gene is TRBJ1-5, the V gene TRBV5-1; tentative D call: TRBD1 (6 bases). The material sequenced was CD4+ T cells sorted from blood. The CDR3 spells CASSPRAGQYNQPQHF. The CDR3 DNA follows: TGCGCCAGCAGCCCTCGCGCTGGACAGTACAATCAGCCCCAGCATTTT.